The text below deals with one TCR beta chain. Trimming at V came to 0 bases and at J to 3 bases, leaving 9 bases not matched to a gene. CDR1 and CDR2 (germline): SGHDT, YYEEEE. The CDR3 covers 16 residues. Data came from immunoSEQ multiplex PCR; TCRdb stores just in-frame clones and leaves some out. The sample shows about 300,000 clones, about nine tenths of them seen only once. This sample is drawn from a study of blood T cell repertoires in COVID-19. Background on the study: Samples came from the United States, Italy and Spain, spanning acute and convalescent COVID-19. PBMCs, B-cell-depleted T cells, or T cells provided the cDNA or gDNA that made up the material.

The cohort comprised adults aged roughly 18 to 95 years residing in about two dozen US areas. Participant-given clinical history determined each cohort assignment. Sequenced: PBMCs or T cells enriched from blood (not recorded which). The V gene is TRBV5-6, the J gene TRBJ2-7; 7 bases map to TRBD1. The origin of this receptor is a woman aged 40 to 49 who had recovered from COVID-19. CDR3 sequence reads: CASSLVAGGLRYEQYF. The CDR3 bases are TGTGCCAGCAGCTTGGTAGCAGGGGGTTTACGCTACGAGCAGTACTTC.